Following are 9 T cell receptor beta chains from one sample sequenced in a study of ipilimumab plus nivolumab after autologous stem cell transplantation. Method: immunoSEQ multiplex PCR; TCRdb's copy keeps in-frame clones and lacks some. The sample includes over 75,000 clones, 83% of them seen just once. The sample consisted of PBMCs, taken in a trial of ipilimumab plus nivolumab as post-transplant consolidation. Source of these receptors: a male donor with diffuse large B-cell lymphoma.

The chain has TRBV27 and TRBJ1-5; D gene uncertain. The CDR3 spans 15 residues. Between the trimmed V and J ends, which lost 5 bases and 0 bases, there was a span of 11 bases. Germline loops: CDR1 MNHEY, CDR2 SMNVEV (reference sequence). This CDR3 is CASSAAHNSNQPQHF. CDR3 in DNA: TGTGCCAGCAGTGCGGCTCACAATAGCAATCAGCCCCAGCATTTT.

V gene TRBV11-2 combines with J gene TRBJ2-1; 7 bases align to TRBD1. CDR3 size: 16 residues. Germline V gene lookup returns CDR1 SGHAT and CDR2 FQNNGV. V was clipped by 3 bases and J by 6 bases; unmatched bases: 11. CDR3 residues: CASSFGPLDRSNEQFF. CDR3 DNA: TGTGCCAGCAGCTTCGGTCCTCTGGACAGGAGCAATGAGCAGTTCTTC.

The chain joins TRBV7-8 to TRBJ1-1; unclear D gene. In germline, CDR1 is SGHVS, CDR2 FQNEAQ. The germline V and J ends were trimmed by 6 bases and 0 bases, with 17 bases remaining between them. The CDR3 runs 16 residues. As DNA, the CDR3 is TGTGCCAGCAGACGGGATGGTTGGACTATGAACACTGAAGCTTTCTTT. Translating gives CASRRDGWTMNTEAFF. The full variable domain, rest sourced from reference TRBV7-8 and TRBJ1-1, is GAGVSQSPRYKVAKRGQDVALRCDPISGHVSLFWYQQALGQGPEFLTYFQNEAQLDKSGLPSDRFFAERPEGSVSTLKIQRTQQEDSAVYLCASRRDGWTMNTEAFFGQGTRLTVV.

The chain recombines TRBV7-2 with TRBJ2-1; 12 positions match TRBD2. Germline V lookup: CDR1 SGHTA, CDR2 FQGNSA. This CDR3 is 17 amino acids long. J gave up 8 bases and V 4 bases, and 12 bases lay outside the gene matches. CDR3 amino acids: CASSSLAGGLPGDEQFF. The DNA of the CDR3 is TGTGCCAGCAGCTCGCTAGCGGGGGGGCTCCCCGGCGATGAGCAGTTCTTC.

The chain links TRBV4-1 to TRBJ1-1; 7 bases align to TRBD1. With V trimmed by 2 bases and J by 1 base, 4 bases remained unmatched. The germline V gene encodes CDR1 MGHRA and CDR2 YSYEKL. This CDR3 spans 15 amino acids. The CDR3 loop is CASSQWTGKNTEAFF. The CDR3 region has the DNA TGCGCCAGCAGCCAATGGACAGGAAAGAACACTGAAGCTTTCTTT.

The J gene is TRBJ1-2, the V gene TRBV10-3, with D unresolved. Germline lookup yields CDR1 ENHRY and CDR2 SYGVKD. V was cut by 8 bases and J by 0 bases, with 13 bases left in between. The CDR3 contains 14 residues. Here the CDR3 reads CAISPDVANYGYTF. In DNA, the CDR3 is TGTGCCATCTCCCCGGACGTCGCTAACTATGGCTACACCTTC.

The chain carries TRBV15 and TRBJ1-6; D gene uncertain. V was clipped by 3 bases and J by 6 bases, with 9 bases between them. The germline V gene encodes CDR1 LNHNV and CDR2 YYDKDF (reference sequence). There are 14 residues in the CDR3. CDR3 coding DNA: TGTGCCACCAGCAGCCAATTCGGTAATTCACCCCTCCACTTT. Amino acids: CATSSQFGNSPLHF.

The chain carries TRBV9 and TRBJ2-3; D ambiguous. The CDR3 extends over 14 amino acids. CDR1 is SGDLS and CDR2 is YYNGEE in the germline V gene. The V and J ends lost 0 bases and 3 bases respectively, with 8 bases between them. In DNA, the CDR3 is TGTGCCAGCAGCGTAGAAGTAGCAACAGATACGCAGTATTTT. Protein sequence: CASSVEVATDTQYF.

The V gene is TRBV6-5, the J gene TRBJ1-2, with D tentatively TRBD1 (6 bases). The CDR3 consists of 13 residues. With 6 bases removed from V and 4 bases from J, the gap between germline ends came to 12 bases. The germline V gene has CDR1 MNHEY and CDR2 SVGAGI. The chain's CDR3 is CASSRTGTYGYTF. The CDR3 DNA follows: TGTGCCAGCAGCCGAACAGGGACCTATGGCTACACCTTC.